Sequencing of this TCR beta chain was carried out in a study of T cell changes during pregnancy in multiple sclerosis. V trimming: 2 bases; J trimming: 0 bases; junction bases outside the gene matches: 4. The CDR3 is 16 amino acids. CDR1 is MDHEN, CDR2 SYDVKM, per germline. The table came from immunoSEQ multiplex PCR; TCRdb's copy has only in-frame clones and leaves some out. The sample shows 30,000 to 45,000 clones, around 91% of them seen only once. V is TRBV28 and J is TRBJ2-1; 7 bases fit TRBD1. The sequences come from CD4+ T cells from peripheral blood mononuclear cells, collected in the second trimester of pregnancy. This sequence originates from a female donor in good health, enrolled as a control in a pregnancy study. The CDR3 DNA reads as TGTGCCAGCAGTTTAGATGAGGGGGCCTCCTACAATGAGCAGTTCTTC. This gives the protein CASSLDEGASYNEQFF. The full variable domain, rest sourced from reference TRBV28 and TRBJ2-1, is DVKVTQSSRYLVKRTGEKVFLECVQDMDHENMFWYRQDPGLGLRLIYFSYDVKMKEKGDIPEGYSVSREKKERFSLILESASTNQTSMYLCASSLDEGASYNEQFFGPGTRLTVL.